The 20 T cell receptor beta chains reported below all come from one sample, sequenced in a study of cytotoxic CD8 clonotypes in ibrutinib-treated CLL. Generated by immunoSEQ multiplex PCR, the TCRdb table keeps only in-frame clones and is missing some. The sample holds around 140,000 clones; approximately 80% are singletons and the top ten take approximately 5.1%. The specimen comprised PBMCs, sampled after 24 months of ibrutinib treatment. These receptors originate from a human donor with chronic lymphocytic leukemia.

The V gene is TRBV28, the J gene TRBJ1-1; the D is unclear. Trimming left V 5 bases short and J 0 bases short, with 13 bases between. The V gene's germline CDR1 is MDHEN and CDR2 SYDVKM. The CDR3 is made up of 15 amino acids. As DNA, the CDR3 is TGTGCCAGCAGTCCAACCCCATATCTGAACACTGAAGCTTTCTTT. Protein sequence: CASSPTPYLNTEAFF.

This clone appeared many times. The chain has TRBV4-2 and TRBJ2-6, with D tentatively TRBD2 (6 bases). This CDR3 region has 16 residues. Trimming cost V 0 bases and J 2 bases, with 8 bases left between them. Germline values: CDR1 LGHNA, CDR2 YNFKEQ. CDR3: CASSQDGGTGANVLTF. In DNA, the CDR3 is TGTGCCAGCAGCCAAGATGGGGGGACTGGGGCCAACGTCCTGACTTTC.

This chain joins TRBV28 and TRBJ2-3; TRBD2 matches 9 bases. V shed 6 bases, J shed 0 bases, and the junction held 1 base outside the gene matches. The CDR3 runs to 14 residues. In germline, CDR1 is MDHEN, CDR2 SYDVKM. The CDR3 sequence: CASSLAGSTDTQYF. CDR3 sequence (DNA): TGTGCCAGCAGCCTAGCGGGGAGCACAGATACGCAGTATTTT.

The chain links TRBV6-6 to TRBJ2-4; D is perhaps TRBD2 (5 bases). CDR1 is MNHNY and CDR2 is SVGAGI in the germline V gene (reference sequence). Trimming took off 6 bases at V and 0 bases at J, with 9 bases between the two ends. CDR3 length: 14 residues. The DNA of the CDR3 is TGTGCCAGCAGCCCCGGAGGAGCCAAAAACATTCAGTACTTC. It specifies CASSPGGAKNIQYF.

The CDR3 bases are TGCGCCAGCAGCCCTAGCGGGAGATTGGAGGAGACCCAGTACTTC. It encodes CASSPSGRLEETQYF. The chain has TRBV5-1 and TRBJ2-5, with 10 nucleotides matching TRBD2. The CDR3 has 15 residues. Trimming at V came to 4 bases and at J to 5 bases, leaving 8 bases not matched to a gene. The germline gives CDR1 SGHRS, CDR2 YFSETQ.

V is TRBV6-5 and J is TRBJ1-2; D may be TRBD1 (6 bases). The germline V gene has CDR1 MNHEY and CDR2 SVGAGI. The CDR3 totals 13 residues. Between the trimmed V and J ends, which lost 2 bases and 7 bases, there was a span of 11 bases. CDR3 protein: CASSYGTGTGYTF. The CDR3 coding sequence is TGTGCCAGCAGTTACGGAACAGGGACTGGCTACACCTTC.

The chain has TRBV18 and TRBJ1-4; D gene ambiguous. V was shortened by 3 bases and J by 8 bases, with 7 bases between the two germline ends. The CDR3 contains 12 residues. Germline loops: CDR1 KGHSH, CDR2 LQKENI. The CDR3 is CASSPGKEKLFF. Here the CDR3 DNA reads TGTGCCAGCTCACCGGGAAAAGAAAAACTGTTTTTT.

CDR3 protein: CASSLVGIAGNTIYF. The DNA for the CDR3 is TGTGCCAGCAGCTTAGTTGGTATCGCTGGAAACACCATATATTTT. The chain combines TRBV7-8 with TRBJ1-3; D is uncertain. Germline CDR1 and CDR2: SGHVS and FQNEAQ. Deletions cut 1 base from V and 2 bases from J, with 9 bases between. The CDR3 consists of 15 residues.

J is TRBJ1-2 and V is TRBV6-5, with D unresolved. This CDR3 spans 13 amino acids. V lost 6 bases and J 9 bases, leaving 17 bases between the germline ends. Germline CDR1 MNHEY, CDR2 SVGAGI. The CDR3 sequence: CASSQEEGSSYTF. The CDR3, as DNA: TGTGCCAGCAGCCAAGAGGAAGGCTCGAGCTACACCTTC.

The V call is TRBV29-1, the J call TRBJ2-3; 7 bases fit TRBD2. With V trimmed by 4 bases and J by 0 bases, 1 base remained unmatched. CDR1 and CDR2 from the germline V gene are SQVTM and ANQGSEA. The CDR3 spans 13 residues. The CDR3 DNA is TGCAGCGTTGTGGGGGGGAGCACAGATACGCAGTATTTT. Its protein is CSVVGGSTDTQYF.

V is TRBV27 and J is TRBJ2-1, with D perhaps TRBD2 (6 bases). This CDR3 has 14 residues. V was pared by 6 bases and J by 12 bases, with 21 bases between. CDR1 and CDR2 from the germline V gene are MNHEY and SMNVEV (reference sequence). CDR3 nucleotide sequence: TGTGCCAGCAGCCCGGGACTCCGCCCCGGTGGGCAGTTCTTC. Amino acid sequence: CASSPGLRPGGQFF.

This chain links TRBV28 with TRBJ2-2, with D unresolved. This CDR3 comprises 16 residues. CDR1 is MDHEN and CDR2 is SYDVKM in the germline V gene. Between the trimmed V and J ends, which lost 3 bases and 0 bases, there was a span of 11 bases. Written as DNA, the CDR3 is TGTGCCAGCAGTTTGGTCGGGCCAGCGAACACCGGGGAGCTGTTTTTT. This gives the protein CASSLVGPANTGELFF. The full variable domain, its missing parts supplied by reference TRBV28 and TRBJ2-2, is DVKVTQSSRYLVKRTGEKVFLECVQDMDHENMFWYRQDPGLGLRLIYFSYDVKMKEKGDIPEGYSVSREKKERFSLILESASTNQTSMYLCASSLVGPANTGELFFGEGSRLTVL.

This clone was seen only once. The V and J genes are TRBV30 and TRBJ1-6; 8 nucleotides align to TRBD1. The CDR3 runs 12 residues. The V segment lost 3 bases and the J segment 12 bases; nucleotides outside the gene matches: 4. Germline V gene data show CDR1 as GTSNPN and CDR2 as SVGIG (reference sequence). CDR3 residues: CAWRATGGPLHF. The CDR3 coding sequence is TGTGCCTGGAGGGCCACAGGGGGACCCCTCCACTTT.

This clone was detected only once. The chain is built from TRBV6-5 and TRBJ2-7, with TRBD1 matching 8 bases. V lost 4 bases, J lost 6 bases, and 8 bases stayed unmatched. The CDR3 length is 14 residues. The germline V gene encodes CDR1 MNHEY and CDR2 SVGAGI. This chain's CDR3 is CASSSGQEAVEQYF. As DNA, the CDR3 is TGTGCCAGCAGTTCGGGACAGGAGGCTGTCGAGCAGTACTTC.

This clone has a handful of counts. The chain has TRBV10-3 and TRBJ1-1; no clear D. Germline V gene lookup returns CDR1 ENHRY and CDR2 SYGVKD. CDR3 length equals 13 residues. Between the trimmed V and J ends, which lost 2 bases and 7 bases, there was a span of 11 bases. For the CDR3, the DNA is TGTGCCATCAGTGAGCGGGCCGAGAGTGAAGCTTTCTTT. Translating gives CAISERAESEAFF.

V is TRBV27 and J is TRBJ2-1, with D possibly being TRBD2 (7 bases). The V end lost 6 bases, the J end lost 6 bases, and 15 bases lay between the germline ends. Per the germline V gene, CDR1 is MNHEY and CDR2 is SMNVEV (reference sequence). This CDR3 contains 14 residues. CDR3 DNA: TGTGCCAGCAGCCCTGGGGGGGCCGCCAATGAGCAGTTCTTC. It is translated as CASSPGGAANEQFF.

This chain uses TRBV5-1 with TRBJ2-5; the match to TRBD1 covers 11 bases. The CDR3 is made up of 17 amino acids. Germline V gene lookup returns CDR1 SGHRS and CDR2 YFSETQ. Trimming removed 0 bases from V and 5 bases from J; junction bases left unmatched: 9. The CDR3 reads CASSLEMRTGGWETQYF. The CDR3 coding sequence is TGCGCCAGCAGCTTGGAGATGCGGACAGGGGGCTGGGAGACCCAGTACTTC.

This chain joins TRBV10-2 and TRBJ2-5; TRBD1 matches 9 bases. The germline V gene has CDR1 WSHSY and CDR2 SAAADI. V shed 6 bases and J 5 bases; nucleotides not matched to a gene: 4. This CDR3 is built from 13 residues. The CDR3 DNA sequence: TGCGCCAGCAGGGCGACAGGGGGGGAGACCCAGTACTTC. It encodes CASRATGGETQYF.

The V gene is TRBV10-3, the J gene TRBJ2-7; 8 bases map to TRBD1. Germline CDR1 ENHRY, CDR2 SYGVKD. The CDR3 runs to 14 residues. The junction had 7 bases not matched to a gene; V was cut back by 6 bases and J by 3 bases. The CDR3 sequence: CAIREDRAGYEQYF. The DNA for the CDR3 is TGTGCCATCAGGGAGGACAGGGCGGGCTACGAGCAGTACTTC.

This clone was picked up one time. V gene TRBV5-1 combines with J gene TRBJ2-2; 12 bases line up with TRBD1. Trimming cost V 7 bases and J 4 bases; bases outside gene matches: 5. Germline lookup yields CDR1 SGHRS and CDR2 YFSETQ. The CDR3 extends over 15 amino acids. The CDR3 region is CASGTGGNPTGELFF. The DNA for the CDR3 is TGCGCCAGCGGGACAGGGGGCAATCCCACCGGGGAGCTGTTTTTT.